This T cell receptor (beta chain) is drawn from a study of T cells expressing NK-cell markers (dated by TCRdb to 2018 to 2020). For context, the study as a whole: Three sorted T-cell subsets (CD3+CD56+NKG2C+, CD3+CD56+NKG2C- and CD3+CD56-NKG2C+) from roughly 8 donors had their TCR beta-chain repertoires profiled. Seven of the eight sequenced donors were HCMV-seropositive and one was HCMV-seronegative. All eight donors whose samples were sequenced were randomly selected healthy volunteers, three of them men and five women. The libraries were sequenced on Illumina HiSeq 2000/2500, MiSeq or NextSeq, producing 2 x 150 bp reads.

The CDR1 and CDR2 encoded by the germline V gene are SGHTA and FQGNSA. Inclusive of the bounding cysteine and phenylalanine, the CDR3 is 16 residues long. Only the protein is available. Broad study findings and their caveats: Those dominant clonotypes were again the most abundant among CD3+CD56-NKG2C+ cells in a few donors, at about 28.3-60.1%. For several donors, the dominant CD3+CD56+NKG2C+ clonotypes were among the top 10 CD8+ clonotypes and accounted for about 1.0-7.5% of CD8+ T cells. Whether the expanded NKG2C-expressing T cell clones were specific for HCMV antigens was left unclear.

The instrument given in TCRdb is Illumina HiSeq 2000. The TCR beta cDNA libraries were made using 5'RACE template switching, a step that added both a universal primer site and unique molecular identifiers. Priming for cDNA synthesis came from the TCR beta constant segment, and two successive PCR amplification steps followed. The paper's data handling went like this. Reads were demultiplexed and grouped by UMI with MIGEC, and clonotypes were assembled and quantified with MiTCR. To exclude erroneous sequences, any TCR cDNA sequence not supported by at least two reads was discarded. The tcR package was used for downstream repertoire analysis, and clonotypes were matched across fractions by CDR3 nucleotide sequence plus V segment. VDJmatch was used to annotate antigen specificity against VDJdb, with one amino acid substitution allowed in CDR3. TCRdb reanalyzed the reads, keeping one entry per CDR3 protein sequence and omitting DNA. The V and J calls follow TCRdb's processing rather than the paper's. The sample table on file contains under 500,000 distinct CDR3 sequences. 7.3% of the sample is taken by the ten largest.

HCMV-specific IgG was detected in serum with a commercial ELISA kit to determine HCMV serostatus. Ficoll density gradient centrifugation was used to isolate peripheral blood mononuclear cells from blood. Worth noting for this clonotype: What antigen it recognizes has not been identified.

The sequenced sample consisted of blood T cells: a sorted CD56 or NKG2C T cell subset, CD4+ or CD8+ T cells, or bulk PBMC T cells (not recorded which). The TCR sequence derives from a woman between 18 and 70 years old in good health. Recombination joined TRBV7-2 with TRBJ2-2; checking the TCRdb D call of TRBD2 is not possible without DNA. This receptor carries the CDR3 CASSLFPAGAAGELFF.